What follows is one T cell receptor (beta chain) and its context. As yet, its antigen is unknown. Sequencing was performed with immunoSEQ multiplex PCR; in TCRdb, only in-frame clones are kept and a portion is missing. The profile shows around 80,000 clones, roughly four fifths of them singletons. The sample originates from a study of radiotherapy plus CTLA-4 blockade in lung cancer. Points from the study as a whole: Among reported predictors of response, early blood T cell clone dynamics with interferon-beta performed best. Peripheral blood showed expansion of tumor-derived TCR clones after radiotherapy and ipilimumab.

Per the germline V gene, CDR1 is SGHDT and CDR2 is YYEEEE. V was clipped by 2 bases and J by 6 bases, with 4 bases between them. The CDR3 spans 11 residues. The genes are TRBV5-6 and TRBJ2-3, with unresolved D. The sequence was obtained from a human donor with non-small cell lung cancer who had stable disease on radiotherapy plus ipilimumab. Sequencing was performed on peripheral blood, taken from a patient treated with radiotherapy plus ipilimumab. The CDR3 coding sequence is TGTGCCAGCAGCTTCGGTGATACGCAGTATTTT. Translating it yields CASSFGDTQYF.